This TCR beta chain came from a study of OX40 agonist ivuxolimab in advanced cancers. Turning to the overall study: Ivuxolimab was a fully human IgG2 agonistic monoclonal antibody targeting the costimulatory receptor OX40 (CD134). Intravenous ivuxolimab was administered to patients every 2 weeks at six dose levels: 0.01, 0.1, 0.3, 1.5, 3 and 10 mg/kg. Among the roughly 52 dose-escalation patients, about 20 had hepatocellular carcinoma, about 15 melanoma, 9 renal cell carcinoma and 9 head and neck cancer. The dose-escalation cohort was about 83% male with a mean age of about 54 years, ranging from roughly 20 to 80. Prior anti-PD-1, anti-PD-L1 or anti-CTLA-4 therapy was permitted, and 40% of dose-escalation patients had received checkpoint inhibitors. Partial responses occurred in three dose-escalation patients, of whom one had hepatocellular carcinoma and two had cutaneous melanoma. The purpose of peripheral TCRbeta sequencing was to test whether ivuxolimab changed TCR sequence diversity and led to clonal T-cell expansion. The paper reports the monotherapy dose-escalation portion (N of about 52 patients) of the phase I ivuxolimab trial. Findings and caveats that apply to the study as a whole: Partial responders in the 0.1-3.0 mg/kg groups had among the lowest normalized peripheral clonal expansion, especially among CD8+ T cells. Which antigens the clonally expanded peripheral T cells were specific for was not determined. After ivuxolimab, CD8+ T cells had more expanded clones than CD4+ T cells on average. At doses of 0.1 to 3.0 mg/kg, clonal expansion of both CD4+ and CD8+ T cells in blood was seen between baseline and week 6. Low levels of normalized T-cell clonal expansion were also seen in some patients who did not respond.

The CDR3, cysteine through phenylalanine, is 15 amino acids long. The retained sequence is limited to the CDR3, 45 bases, with the frame set at the first base. CDR1 SGHTA and CDR2 FQGNSA are derived from the germline V gene. Germline trimming: 3 bases from V, 3 bases from J; junction bases outside gene matches: 7. Patients with autoimmune disease history or receiving systemic immunosuppression were excluded from the trial. Peripheral blood for TCR sequencing was collected from all dose cohorts at baseline, on cycle 4 day 1, and on cycle 7 day 1. The samples were taken from a phase I, first-in-human, multicenter, open-label dose-escalation trial of ivuxolimab. The trial enrolled adults with locally advanced or metastatic head and neck squamous cell, hepatocellular, melanoma or renal cell carcinoma. Before TCR sequencing, CD4+ and CD8+ T cells were separately sorted from peripheral blood. To note about this clone: The antigen it recognizes is unknown. No qualities accompany the bases; no much larger clone lies one base away.

For sequencing of the TCRbeta CDR3 region, genomic DNA was extracted from the sorted cells. The immunoSEQ Assay was used to sequence the TCRbeta CDR3 regions. The source is immuneACCESS, and TCRdb retained only in-frame sequences with V and J called. Part of the clones is not carried over; for the studies checked, unresolved V genes explain less than half of this, and the remainder is unexplained. The sample records tens of thousands of clones, about 91% of which are singletons. The top ten clones comprise around 2.6% of the sample. Source: CD4+ or CD8+ T cells sorted from blood, taken in a trial of the OX40 agonist ivuxolimab. The rearranged segments are TRBV7-2 and TRBJ2-7, with 8 bases aligning to TRBD2. The receptor was isolated from an adult with an advanced solid tumor such as melanoma, head and neck, liver or kidney cancer. For the CDR3, the sequence is CASSFVREGFYEQYF. In nucleotide form, the sequence is TGTGCCAGCAGCTTCGTTCGGGAGGGCTTCTACGAGCAGTACTTC.